The 7 T cell receptor beta chains presented below share a single source sample, sequenced in a study of blood T cell repertoires in COVID-19 (dated by TCRdb to the early 2020s). Receptor amplification or capture employed the immunoSEQ multiplex PCR assay. TCRdb re-hosts the immuneACCESS table, in-frame sequences only. Its copies lack some clones; in the studies checked, an unresolved V gene accounts for under half of them, and the cause for the rest is not known. This sample is represented by 200,000 to 250,000 clones; around 85% of them were singletons. Approximately 1.4% of the sample comes from the top ten. Sequencing was performed on PBMCs or T cells enriched from blood (not recorded which). These receptor sequences come from a woman aged 35 to 49 with acute COVID-19.

The V gene is TRBV7-9, the J gene TRBJ1-2; D not certain. Trimming stripped 4 bases from V and 5 bases from J, with 8 bases between. Germline V gene lookup returns CDR1 SEHNR and CDR2 FQNEAQ (reference sequence). The CDR3 has 12 amino acids. The CDR3 loop reads CASSSYLYGYTF. The CDR3 DNA sequence: TGTGCCAGCAGCTCCTACTTATATGGCTACACCTTC.

This clone was found once. The chain links TRBV19 to TRBJ2-5; D is perhaps TRBD2 (5 bases). The V end was cut by 9 bases, the J end by 1 base, with 18 bases between. CDR3 length equals 15 residues. Germline assignment: CDR1 LNHDA and CDR2 SQIVND (reference sequence). CDR3 sequence reads: CASTSRVLTQETQYF. The CDR3 bases are TGTGCCAGCACATCGAGGGTTTTGACCCAAGAGACCCAGTACTTC.

In its sample, this clone was seen once. The J gene is TRBJ1-2, the V gene TRBV3-1 (or the pseudogene TRBV3-2); D unresolved. CDR3 size: 14 residues. Per germline, CDR1 LGHDT and CDR2 YNNKEL (reference sequence). Trimming took 5 bases from V and 7 from J, leaving 17 bases between them. CDR3: CASSYQAGRGGYTF. CDR3 DNA: TGTGCCAGCAGCTATCAAGCGGGTCGGGGTGGCTACACCTTC.

The chain joins TRBV7-2 to TRBJ2-7, with TRBD2 matching over 7 bases. Trimming took 5 bases from V and 3 from J; bases not matched to a gene: 13. There are 16 residues in the CDR3. Germline assignment: CDR1 SGHTA and CDR2 FQGNSA. The chain's CDR3 is CASSLGPDSGIYEQYF. As DNA, the CDR3 is TGTGCCAGCAGCCTTGGACCTGACAGCGGGATCTACGAGCAGTACTTC.

The CDR3 here is CATSRLQDRTYNEQFF. The CDR3 DNA follows: TGTGCCACCAGCAGACTTCAGGACAGAACCTACAATGAGCAGTTCTTC. V and J are TRBV15 and TRBJ2-1, with D possibly being TRBD1 (6 bases). The germline gives CDR1 LNHNV, CDR2 YYDKDF (reference sequence). This CDR3 has 16 residues. V gave up 2 bases and J gave up 2 bases, with 13 bases separating them.

V is TRBV9 and J is TRBJ2-3; D is perhaps TRBD2 (5 bases). Germline lookup yields CDR1 SGDLS and CDR2 YYNGEE. CDR3 length equals 16 residues. Trimming left V 0 bases short and J 0 bases short, with 11 bases between. The CDR3 here is CASSVDPGSSTDTQYF. CDR3 nucleotide sequence: TGTGCCAGCAGCGTAGACCCGGGATCTAGCACAGATACGCAGTATTTT.

The gene calls are TRBV4-2 and TRBJ1-5, with D perhaps TRBD1 (5 bases). Germline lookup yields CDR1 LGHNA and CDR2 YNFKEQ. Trimming left V 0 bases short and J 3 bases short, with 18 bases between. The CDR3 has 18 residues. CDR3 sequence: CASSQDQKISGNNQPQHF. The CDR3 nucleotides read TGTGCCAGCAGCCAAGATCAAAAGATTTCAGGGAACAATCAGCCCCAGCATTTT.